Listed below are T cell receptor beta chains from one sample, sequenced in a study of T cell repertoires in cytomegalovirus infection. Via MiXCR, TCRdb re-called the reads, giving one row per CDR3 protein. Of 310,000 or so distinct CDR3 sequences detected, 9.6% appear once; the ten largest clones hold around 2.4%. Material for sequencing was PBMCs. Receptor source: a human donor in good health (CMV status not recorded). Some clones in this sample may be carry-over from other donors' samples. The CDR3 runs from the conserved cysteine through the conserved F or W. A D gene is named only where the DNA matches it firmly. Clone size is shown for a subset of rows, as once, few, many or a class of expanded clone.

>TRBJ1-1|TRBV5-8|few|-
TGTGCCAGCAGCCTCAGGACATTAGGAAACACTGAAGCTTTCTTT
CASSLRTLGNTEAFF
>TRBJ1-2|TRBV2|-|-
TGTGCCAGCAGCGTGGGACAACGAAGCTATGGCTACACCTTC
CASSVGQRSYGYTF
>TRBJ2-7|TRBV7-2|many|-
TGTGCCAGCAGCTCCCGGGCCATTAGTCAGGACGAGCAGTACTTC
CASSSRAISQDEQYF
>TRBJ2-3|TRBV28|many|-
TGTGCCAGCAGTTTCGTAGATACGCAGTATTTT
CASSFVDTQYF
>TRBJ1-1|TRBV29-1|few|-
TGCAGCGTTGCCTACAGGACCAACACTGAAGCTTTCTTT
CSVAYRTNTEAFF
>TRBJ1-4|TRBV9|few|TRBD1
TGTGCCAGCAGCGAGAGACCGCCACAGGGGGCGCGCGAAAAACTGTTTTTT
CASSERPPQGAREKLFF
>TRBJ1-1|TRBV7-3|many|TRBD1
TGTGCCAGCAGCCTCACAGGGGGTGAAGCTTTCTTT
CASSLTGGEAFF
>TRBJ1-2|TRBV28|-|-
TGTGCCAGCAGTCCCAGGGACGGCTACACCTTC
CASSPRDGYTF
>TRBJ2-2|TRBV3-1|few|-
TGTGCCAGCAGCTCACGCGGGACTTCCGGGGAGCTGTTTTTT
CASSSRGTSGELFF
>TRBJ1-1|TRBV20-1|many|-
TGCAGTGCTAGGGAGGGGGGGCCTTACACTGAAGCTTTCTTT
CSAREGGPYTEAFF
>TRBJ2-2|TRBV7-9|few|-
TGTGCCAGCAGCTTGAGCGGATTGGTGAACACCGGGGAGCTGTTTTTT
CASSLSGLVNTGELFF
>TRBJ2-1|TRBV6-2/TRBV6-3|many|-
TGTGCCAGCAGTCCCCCTCCGGGGGCCTCCTACAATGAGCAGTTCTTC
CASSPPPGASYNEQFF
>TRBJ1-2|TRBV28|many|TRBD1
TGTGCCAGCAGTCAGTCGGACAGGGCCTATGGCTACACCTTC
CASSQSDRAYGYTF
>TRBJ2-1|TRBV12-3/TRBV12-4|many|-
TGTGCCAGCAGTCTTGCCTCTGAGCAGTTCTTC
CASSLASEQFF
>TRBJ2-5|TRBV7-6|many|TRBD2
TGTGCCAGCAGCTTAGAGGTAGCGGGGGCTGGGACCCAGTACTTC
CASSLEVAGAGTQYF
>TRBJ2-1|TRBV6-5|many|TRBD2
TGTGCCAGCAGTTCCGGGTTAGGCGGGGGGGAGTTCTTC
CASSSGLGGGEFF
>TRBJ1-3|TRBV7-2|many|TRBD1
TGTGCCAGCAGCTTAGGAGCCACAGGGGGCTCTGGAAACACCATATATTTT
CASSLGATGGSGNTIYF
>TRBJ2-6|TRBV24-1|-|TRBD1
TGTGCCACCAGTGACTCCTCGGACAGGCCGTCTGGGGCCAACGTCCTGACTTTC
CATSDSSDRPSGANVLTF
>TRBJ2-2|TRBV10-3|many|TRBD1
TGTGCCATCACCCCCGGGACAGGGAACACCGGGGAGCTGTTTTTT
CAITPGTGNTGELFF
>TRBJ2-2|TRBV13|-|-
TGTGCCAGCAGCTTAGCACTAGACACCGGGGAGCTGTTTTTT
CASSLALDTGELFF
>TRBJ1-4|TRBV20-1|few|-
TGCAGTGCTAGACCTCCACCCGGAAATGAAAAACTGTTTTTT
CSARPPPGNEKLFF
>TRBJ2-1|TRBV20-1|-|TRBD1
TGCAGTGCCATAGCCGGGACAGGGGTTAATGAGCAGTTCTTC
CSAIAGTGVNEQFF
>TRBJ2-1|TRBV6-6|-|TRBD2
TGTGCCGAGAGCGGGGTATCCTACAATGAGCAGTTCTTC
CAESGVSYNEQFF
>TRBJ2-3|TRBV28|many|-
TGTGCCAGCGTTACCTTCCCTGATACGCAGTATTTT
CASVTFPDTQYF
>TRBJ1-1|TRBV24-1|few|-
TGTGCCACCAGTGCGGGATCGAACACTGAAGCTTTCTTT
CATSAGSNTEAFF
>TRBJ2-1|TRBV28|many|-
TGTGCCAGCAGAACGGACAGGGAGGGTCCCATTTGGAATGAGCAGTTCTTC
CASRTDREGPIWNEQFF
>TRBJ2-1|TRBV24-1|many|-
TGTGCCACCAGTGAACAGGGGAGGGATGAGCAGTTCTTC
CATSEQGRDEQFF
>TRBJ1-1|TRBV10-3|few|-
TGTGCCATCAGTGACAGTGATGAAGCTTTCTTT
CAISDSDEAFF
>TRBJ1-6|TRBV20-1|few|TRBD1
TGCAGTGCTAGCCCGTTCTCGACAGGGTTGAGATCACCCCTCCACTTT
CSASPFSTGLRSPLHF
>TRBJ1-5|TRBV7-2|many|-
TGTGCCAGCAGCCCTGTTAGAACAGGGATGGTTAATCAGCCCCAGCATTTT
CASSPVRTGMVNQPQHF
>TRBJ1-1|TRBV15|few|TRBD1
TGTGCCACCAGCGGAGACAGGGGAGACACTGAAGCTTTCTTT
CATSGDRGDTEAFF
>TRBJ1-5|TRBV6-5|many|-
TGTGCCAGCAGTTTCACTCGGGACGCGGGGCAGCCCCAGCATTTT
CASSFTRDAGQPQHF
>TRBJ2-3|TRBV29-1|-|-
TGCAGCGTTGAAGAGGGGGCAGATACGCAGTATTTT
CSVEEGADTQYF
>TRBJ1-5|TRBV19|many|-
TGTGCCAGTAGTATCGCAGGGAACGGGGGGCCCCAGCATTTT
CASSIAGNGGPQHF
>TRBJ1-2|TRBV14|many|-
TGTGCCAGCAGCCAAGACTTTCTGAACTATGGCTACACCTTC
CASSQDFLNYGYTF
>TRBJ2-5|TRBV7-2|many|TRBD2
TGTGCCAGCAGCTTAGCACGGCTAGCGGGGGGCCGGGAGACCCAGTACTTC
CASSLARLAGGRETQYF
>TRBJ2-1|TRBV6-2/TRBV6-3|many|TRBD2
TGTGCCAGCAGTTACGGGGGGGGAGATCGCTCCTACAATGAGCAGTTCTTC
CASSYGGGDRSYNEQFF
>TRBJ1-1|TRBV29-1|many|TRBD1
TGCAGCGTTGAACTACAGGGGAAGAACACTGAAGCTTTCTTT
CSVELQGKNTEAFF
>TRBJ2-2|TRBV29-1|-|-
TGCAGCGTTACAACCGGGACCCTAGGTGTGGGGGAGCTGTTTTTT
CSVTTGTLGVGELFF
>TRBJ2-1|TRBV5-1|many|TRBD1
TGCGCCAGCAGCTTGGAGGCGACAGGGTTTAGGGGTGAGCAGTTCTTC
CASSLEATGFRGEQFF
>TRBJ2-7|TRBV7-9|few|-
TGTGCCAGCAGCTTACCGGGGATCCGCGAGCAGTACTTC
CASSLPGIREQYF
>TRBJ2-5|TRBV20-1|many|TRBD1
TGCAGTGCGTTACAGGGGTTCGGGACCCAGTACTTC
CSALQGFGTQYF
>TRBJ1-6|TRBV7-2|many|TRBD1
TGTGCCAGCAGCTTAGGAGTCGGCAGGGGGCGCAGACCCCTCCACTTT
CASSLGVGRGRRPLHF
>TRBJ1-6|TRBV14|few|-
TGTGCCAGCAGCCAAGAGGGGAGGACCTCCTATAATTCACCCCTCCACTTT
CASSQEGRTSYNSPLHF
>TRBJ1-6|TRBV4-3|-|-
TGCGCCAGCAGTCCGGACAGAAATTCACCCCTCCACTTT
CASSPDRNSPLHF
>TRBJ2-5|TRBV19|few|-
TGTGCCAGTAGTACCGAGGACAGCCAAGAGACCCAGTACTTC
CASSTEDSQETQYF
>TRBJ2-1|TRBV28|many|TRBD2
TGTGCCAGCAGTTTATCCCGCGGGGGGTGGAATGAGCAGTTCTTC
CASSLSRGGWNEQFF
>TRBJ2-2|TRBV20-1|many|TRBD1
TGCAGTGCTGATACAGGGGGCACGGCCGGGGAGCTGTTTTTT
CSADTGGTAGELFF
>TRBJ2-3|TRBV28|many|TRBD1
TGTGCCAGCAGCTGGGACAGGGAGGATACGCAGTATTTT
CASSWDREDTQYF
>TRBJ2-2|TRBV3-1|-|TRBD1
TGTGCCAGCAGCCAATTTGGCAGGGGGCGGACCGGGGAGCTGTTTTTT
CASSQFGRGRTGELFF
>TRBJ1-1|TRBV7-9|many|-
TGTGCCAGCAGCTTATTGGGGGCGCAGATGAACACTGAAGCTTTCTTT
CASSLLGAQMNTEAFF
>TRBJ2-7|TRBV7-7|few|-
TGTGCTAGCAGCTTAGTCCCCGGAGTACGAGGGGAGCAGTACTTC
CASSLVPGVRGEQYF
>TRBJ1-2|TRBV28|many|-
TGTGCCAGCAGTTTCCCGGGGAACTATGGCTACACCTTC
CASSFPGNYGYTF
>TRBJ2-5|TRBV24-1|-|TRBD1
TGTGCCACCAGTGAGCCCAAGGGGGCTTGGGGAGAGACCCAGTACTTC
CATSEPKGAWGETQYF
>TRBJ2-4|TRBV11-3|many|TRBD1
TGTGCCAGCAGCCCGGACAGGGGCGAAAACATTCAGTACTTC
CASSPDRGENIQYF
>TRBJ2-4|TRBV6-5|few|-
TGTGCCAGCAGTTACTCGAACTCCGGGGCCAAAAACATTCAGTACTTC
CASSYSNSGAKNIQYF
>TRBJ2-3|TRBV2|many|-
TGTGCCAGCAGTGAGGGGACCTTCCGAGAGGCAGATACGCAGTATTTT
CASSEGTFREADTQYF